This is a list of T cell receptor beta chains from one sample in a study of blood T cell repertoires in COVID-19. This table comes from immunoSEQ multiplex PCR, and its TCRdb copy is limited to in-frame clones, with some not included. The sample yields about 39,000 clones, 80% to 90% seen once. The sequenced sample was peripheral blood. Receptors originate from a human donor in a cohort sampled during active or convalescent COVID-19. The donor label of this sample is uncertain. Both conserved end residues are part of each CDR3. Part of the rows lack a size; the others show once, few, many or a class for expanded clones.

abundance	v_gene	j_gene	CDR3aa
NA	TRBV18	TRBJ1-1	CASSPNSMNTEAFF
NA	TRBV7-2	TRBJ1-2	CASSPGGYGYTF
once	TRBV5-8	TRBJ2-7	CASSSPVRDYEQYF
NA	TRBV30	TRBJ2-7	CAWNKDSYEQYF
NA	TRBV5-1	TRBJ2-7	CASSSLAGGSYEQYF
NA	TRBV5-1	TRBJ2-5	CASSKTRQQETQYF
NA	TRBV20-1	TRBJ1-2	CSASRGGPNYGYTF
NA	TRBV21-1	TRBJ2-4	CASSKEAKASGSKNIQYF
NA	TRBV19	TRBJ2-1	CASKRSEGTEQFF
NA	TRBV24-1	TRBJ2-2	CATSDSPGPGELFF
NA	TRBV5-4	TRBJ2-3	CASSTLAGGPSDTQYF
NA	TRBV2	TRBJ2-2	CASSEAVRNTGELFF
NA	TRBV5-4	TRBJ2-2	CASSLEGGPNTGELFF
NA	TRBV6-2/TRBV6-3	TRBJ2-1	CASSPRRTSNEQFF
once	TRBV21-1	TRBJ2-1	CASSWRTSGSKNSYNEQFF
NA	TRBV7-3	TRBJ2-1	CASSYLTSGQNEQFF
NA	TRBV19	TRBJ2-7	CASSAGLAVSYEQYF
NA	TRBV10-3	TRBJ2-7	CAISGDSPYEQYF
NA	TRBV3-1/TRBV3-2	TRBJ2-3	CASSPRTSGRARNTQYF
NA	TRBV2	TRBJ1-5	CASSERQGVWQPQHF
NA	TRBV24-1	TRBJ1-5	CATSEQGAHQPQHF
NA	TRBV21-1	TRBJ2-2	CASSKKSPWEGRTGELFF
NA	TRBV11-3	TRBJ2-3	CASSLGTGPTDTQYF
NA	TRBV14	TRBJ2-1	CASSPGSHNEQFF
NA	TRBV2	TRBJ1-4	CASSGRADEKLFF